Only one count was recorded for the clone carrying this T cell receptor (beta chain). The CDR3 runs to 16 residues. The V and J ends lost 0 bases and 8 bases, in that order; junction bases with no gene match: 5. Germline assignment: CDR1 MNHEY and CDR2 SVGAGI. These data are taken from a study of cytomegalovirus exposure and HLA in healthy donors. PCR employed 60 Vbeta and 13 Jbeta primers. Profiling relied on immunoSEQ multiplex PCR, and the TCRdb table lists in-frame clones only, not all of them. The sample includes under 150,000 clones, about 61% seen only once; the top ten take roughly 8.3%. This chain links TRBV6-5 with TRBJ2-1; 12 positions agree with TRBD2. This clonotype originated in a man younger than 30 in good health and CMV-seropositive. The sequencing input was PBMCs. The CDR3, as DNA: TGTGCCAGCAGTTACTCTCCTAGCGGGGGGGTCTATGAGCAGTTCTTC. As protein: CASSYSPSGGVYEQFF.